This T cell receptor (beta chain) is drawn from a study of cytomegalovirus exposure and HLA in healthy donors. Study observations and caveats: Some V segments, TRBV6-2 and TRBV6-3 among them, were indistinguishable and were therefore excluded. Earlier results showed most TCR beta V segments being productive about 87% or about 30% of the time.

CDR1 and CDR2 from the germline V gene are SGHTA and FQGNSA. V lost 5 bases and J lost 2, with 16 bases in between. The CDR3 is 16 amino acids. This clone showed up just a few times. Its antigen remains unidentified. The PCR contained 60 Vbeta and 13 Jbeta primers. Some clones are missing from TCRdb's copy, which holds only in-frame ones; the method was immunoSEQ multiplex PCR. The table records some 120,000 clones, roughly 15% of them present only once. Sequencing was done on a sample of PBMCs. This TCR was sampled from a female donor in good health and CMV-seropositive. This sequence joins TRBV7-2 and TRBJ1-3; perhaps TRBD1 as D (5 bases). The CDR3 sequence: CASSPRAGYTGNTIYF. CDR3 coding DNA: TGTGCCAGCAGCCCTAGGGCAGGGTATACTGGAAACACCATATATTTT.